One and the same sample provided the 24 T cell receptor beta chains below, sequenced in a study of T cells after yellow fever vaccination. TCRdb re-analysed the 5' RACE reads in MiXCR, keeping a single row per CDR3 protein. The repertoire holds 95,000 to 150,000 distinct CDR3 sequences, 7.4% seen once, with around 2.3% in the top ten. This specimen was CD4+ T cells sorted from PBMCs, taken roughly 10 days after the first yellow fever vaccination. The receptors stem from a man in his late teens or twenties who received the YFV17D yellow fever vaccine.

This clonotype was observed many times. The gene calls are TRBV29-1 and TRBJ2-3; TRBD1 matches at 9 bases. The V and J ends lost 5 bases and 2 bases, in that order; junction bases with no gene match: 5. The CDR3 has 14 amino acids. Looked up from germline, CDR1 is SQVTM and CDR2 is ANQGSEA. The CDR3 bases are TGCAGCGTTCCGGGACAGGGAATCACAGATACGCAGTATTTT. It encodes CSVPGQGITDTQYF.

This clonotype has only a few counts. The chain's CDR3 is CASSLDRVAEQYF. The CDR3 bases are TGCGCCAGCAGCTTGGACAGGGTAGCCGAGCAGTACTTC. The chain combines TRBV5-1 with TRBJ2-7; D may be TRBD1 (6 bases). This CDR3 comprises 13 residues. Trimming left V 0 bases short and J 6 bases short, with 10 bases between. CDR1 and CDR2 (germline): SGHRS, YFSETQ.

In this sample, this clonotype turned up many times. The rearrangement joins TRBV6-5 to TRBJ2-5; D gene uncertain. The germline V gene has CDR1 MNHEY and CDR2 SVGAGI. The length of the CDR3 is 12 residues. V was cut by 2 bases and J by 5 bases, with 6 bases left in between. The CDR3 sequence is CASSYQQETQYF. CDR3 nucleotide sequence: TGTGCCAGCAGTTACCAACAGGAGACCCAGTACTTC.

This clonotype occurred many times. The chain joins TRBV5-1 to TRBJ2-5; a weak D match, TRBD1 (5 bases). CDR1 is SGHRS, CDR2 YFSETQ, per germline. CDR3 size: 15 residues. V dropped 1 base and J dropped 0 bases, with 10 bases sitting between them. The CDR3 sequence is CASSLQGADQETQYF. The CDR3 coding sequence is TGCGCCAGCAGCTTGCAAGGGGCAGACCAAGAGACCCAGTACTTC. The whole variable domain, remainder taken from reference TRBV5-1 and TRBJ2-5, is KAGVTQTPRYLIKTRGQQVTLSCSPISGHRSVSWYQQTPGQGLQFLFEYFSETQRNKGNFPGRFSGRQFSNSRSEMNVSTLELGDSALYLCASSLQGADQETQYFGPGTRLLVL.

This clonotype was seen a few times. The chain links TRBV28 to TRBJ1-6; D is possibly TRBD1 (5 bases). Trimming took 3 bases from V and 0 from J, leaving 15 bases between them. The CDR3 has 18 residues. From germline, CDR1 is MDHEN and CDR2 SYDVKM. The CDR3 region has the DNA TGTGCCAGCAGTTTCTTCCAGGGCTCCAGCTCCTATAATTCACCCCTCCACTTT. Its translation is CASSFFQGSSSYNSPLHF.

This clonotype was detected many times. V usage is TRBV5-1 and J usage is TRBJ2-2; D gene uncertain. Germline loops: CDR1 SGHRS, CDR2 YFSETQ. V lost 4 bases and J lost 1, with 11 bases in between. There are 15 residues in the CDR3. CDR3 loop: CASSPSVQNTGELFF. For the CDR3, the DNA is TGCGCCAGCAGCCCAAGTGTCCAGAACACCGGGGAGCTGTTTTTT.

This clonotype was observed a handful of times. V and J are TRBV7-2 and TRBJ1-5, with 7 bases matching TRBD1. Germline CDR1 is SGHTA and CDR2 is FQGNSA. This CDR3 spans 13 amino acids. J lost 4 bases, V lost 5 bases, and 2 bases had no gene match. CDR3 region: CASSTGQNQPQHF. The CDR3 DNA is TGTGCCAGCAGCACGGGACAGAATCAGCCCCAGCATTTT.

This clonotype was found many times. The chain joins TRBV5-4 to TRBJ1-1; tentative D call: TRBD1 (6 bases). Trimming cost V 4 bases and J 9 bases, with 13 bases left between them. This CDR3 has 12 residues. Germline CDR1 is SGHNT and CDR2 is YYREEE (reference sequence). For the CDR3, the DNA is TGTGCCAGCAGCCCTGGACAGAATAAAGCTTTCTTT. Protein: CASSPGQNKAFF.

This clonotype appeared many times. The chain combines TRBV20-1 with TRBJ1-1; D call uncertain. The CDR3 consists of 15 residues. From germline, CDR1 is DFQATT and CDR2 SNEGSKA (reference sequence). V gave up 0 bases and J gave up 2 bases, with 13 bases separating them. The CDR3, as DNA: TGCAGTGCTAGAGATCAGCCAGCCTTAAACACTGAAGCTTTCTTT. This translates into CSARDQPALNTEAFF.

This chain uses TRBV5-1 with TRBJ1-2, with D possibly matching TRBD1 (6 bases). The CDR3 length is 16 residues. Germline CDR1 SGHRS, CDR2 YFSETQ. V was pared by 0 bases and J by 8 bases, with 20 bases between. The CDR3 DNA follows: TGCGCCAGCAGCTTGGCCTTAGGGGGTTCCGTGGAAGGCTACACCTTC. Translating gives CASSLALGGSVEGYTF.

This clonotype was counted at least ten times. The chain joins TRBV28 to TRBJ1-3; D unclear. Germline-derived CDR1 and CDR2 are MDHEN and SYDVKM. V was trimmed by 7 bases and J by 1 base, leaving 17 bases between them. The CDR3 contains 16 residues. CDR3 in DNA: TGTGCCAGCACCATACCACCCTCAAAATCTGGAAACACCATATATTTT. Protein sequence: CASTIPPSKSGNTIYF.

This clonotype appeared many times. This rearrangement joins TRBV29-1 to TRBJ1-5; the D is unclear. The length of the CDR3 is 13 residues. Germline lookup yields CDR1 SQVTM and CDR2 ANQGSEA. V gave up 0 bases and J gave up 6 bases, with 9 bases separating them. For the CDR3, the DNA is TGCAGCGTTGAAGATCTGGCAGGTCAGCCCCAGCATTTT. Amino acid sequence: CSVEDLAGQPQHF. The full variable domain, in which reference TRBV29-1 and TRBJ1-5 provide the parts outside the CDR3, is SAVISQKPSRDICQRGTSLTIQCQVDSQVTMMFWYRQQPGQSLTLIATANQGSEATYESGFVIDKFPISRPNLTFSTLTVSNMSPEDSSIYLCSVEDLAGQPQHFGDGTRLSIL.

This clonotype was seen more than once but under ten times. V usage is TRBV20-1 and J usage is TRBJ1-3, with D maybe TRBD1 (6 bases). Germline V gene data show CDR1 as DFQATT and CDR2 as SNEGSKA (reference sequence). This CDR3 is 15 amino acids long. The V end lost 5 bases, the J end lost 9 bases, and 23 bases lay between the germline ends. The CDR3 DNA reads as TGCAGTGCTGGGGGAAAGACAGGTCGTATTGGCACCATATATTTT. This codes for CSAGGKTGRIGTIYF.

This clonotype was seen many times. The CDR3 coding sequence is TGTGCCAGCAGTTCGTCTGGTCCGTCGGGCTACACCTTC. Translating it yields CASSSSGPSGYTF. V gene TRBV6-5 combines with J gene TRBJ1-2, with D unresolved. The length of the CDR3 is 13 residues. The V and J ends lost 4 bases and 8 bases respectively, with 14 bases between them. The germline CDR1 and CDR2 sequences are MNHEY and SVGAGI.

In its sample, this clonotype was seen many times. The J gene is TRBJ1-5, the V gene TRBV7-2; a possible D gene is TRBD1 (5 bases). The CDR3 sequence is 15 residues long. Deletions cut 3 bases from V and 7 bases from J, with 16 bases between. Per the germline V gene, CDR1 is SGHTA and CDR2 is FQGNSA. The CDR3: CASSFGPGGDQPQHF. CDR3 sequence (DNA): TGTGCCAGCAGCTTTGGCCCTGGGGGGGACCAGCCCCAGCATTTT.

In this sample, this clonotype turned up many times. The V and J genes are TRBV4-2 and TRBJ2-1, with 8 nucleotides matching TRBD1. Germline loops: CDR1 LGHNA, CDR2 YNFKEQ. CDR3 length: 16 amino acids. V lost 2 bases, J lost 7 bases, and 10 bases stayed unmatched. CDR3 protein: CASSQTDRVFSNEQFF. Written as DNA, the CDR3 is TGTGCCAGCAGCCAAACGGACAGGGTGTTTAGTAATGAGCAGTTCTTC.

This clonotype was seen repeatedly, ten times or more. The chain joins TRBV11-2 to TRBJ2-1; maybe TRBD2 (6 bases). This CDR3 spans 15 amino acids. Trimming removed 2 bases at V and 4 bases at J, with 12 bases between. Looked up from germline, CDR1 is SGHAT and CDR2 is FQNNGV. DNA for the CDR3: TGTGCCAGCAGCTTAAACCGGGACTTTTACAATGAGCAGTTCTTC. Amino acid sequence: CASSLNRDFYNEQFF.

This clonotype was picked up many times. V is TRBV7-9 and J is TRBJ2-1; TRBD2 might be the D (6 bases). The CDR3 contains 13 residues. Germline-derived CDR1 and CDR2 are SEHNR and FQNEAQ (reference sequence). Trimming removed 8 bases at V and 6 bases at J, with 14 bases between. The CDR3 loop reads CASRREEGNEQFF. CDR3 bases: TGTGCCAGCCGCAGGGAGGAGGGCAATGAGCAGTTCTTC.

This clonotype came up many times. This chain uses TRBV5-1 with TRBJ1-3; unclear D gene. Germline V gives CDR1 SGHRS, CDR2 YFSETQ. Trimming stripped 3 bases from V and 0 bases from J, with 7 bases between. The CDR3 runs 14 residues. This CDR3 reads CASSSPDSGNTIYF. The CDR3 DNA reads TGCGCCAGCAGCTCGCCTGACTCTGGAAACACCATATATTTT.

In this sample, this clonotype turned up many times. The chain recombines TRBV5-6 with TRBJ2-1, with a tentative D call TRBD2 (5 bases). Germline V gene data show CDR1 as SGHDT and CDR2 as YYEEEE. V was shortened by 0 bases and J by 3 bases, with 16 bases between the two germline ends. This CDR3 is 17 amino acids long. The chain's CDR3 is CASSLEFSPRDYNEQFF. DNA for the CDR3: TGTGCCAGCAGCTTGGAGTTTTCCCCTCGGGACTACAATGAGCAGTTCTTC.

This clonotype was seen many times. The V and J genes are TRBV7-3 and TRBJ2-2; a weak D match, TRBD2 (7 bases). Deletions cut 8 bases from V and 6 bases from J, with 19 bases between. This CDR3 is built from 15 residues. CDR1 SGHTA and CDR2 FQGTGA come from the germline V gene. CDR3 bases: TGTGCCAGCGGTACTGGCGGGGGCACGGCCGGGGAGCTGTTTTTT. It is translated as CASGTGGGTAGELFF.

Ten or more counts support this clonotype. The V call is TRBV28, the J call TRBJ2-3; D is possibly TRBD1 or TRBD2 (5 bases each). Germline values: CDR1 MDHEN, CDR2 SYDVKM. The CDR3 contains 15 residues. The V end lost 7 bases, the J end lost 1 base, and 15 bases lay between the germline ends. CDR3 DNA sequence: TGTGCCAGCACCCGAGGGGACCGTCGCACAGATACGCAGTATTTT. Residues: CASTRGDRRTDTQYF.

This clonotype occurred many times. The rearrangement uses TRBV5-1 and TRBJ2-7; no definite D call. The CDR3 spans 15 residues. The ends were cut back, 0 bases at V and 4 bases at J, with 14 bases in the middle. Per germline, CDR1 SGHRS and CDR2 YFSETQ. CDR3: CASSLGQELLYEQYF. The CDR3 bases are TGCGCCAGCAGCTTGGGCCAGGAGCTATTGTACGAGCAGTACTTC.

The sample holds many counts of this clonotype. The chain has TRBV4-1 and TRBJ2-5; 8 nucleotides match TRBD2. The length of the CDR3 is 15 residues. From germline, CDR1 is MGHRA and CDR2 YSYEKL. Unmatched junction bases numbered 7, after V lost 3 bases and J lost 4 bases. CDR3 sequence (DNA): TGCGCCAGCAGCCAGGGCGGAGCGGGGGCAGAGACCCAGTACTTC. Protein product: CASSQGGAGAETQYF.